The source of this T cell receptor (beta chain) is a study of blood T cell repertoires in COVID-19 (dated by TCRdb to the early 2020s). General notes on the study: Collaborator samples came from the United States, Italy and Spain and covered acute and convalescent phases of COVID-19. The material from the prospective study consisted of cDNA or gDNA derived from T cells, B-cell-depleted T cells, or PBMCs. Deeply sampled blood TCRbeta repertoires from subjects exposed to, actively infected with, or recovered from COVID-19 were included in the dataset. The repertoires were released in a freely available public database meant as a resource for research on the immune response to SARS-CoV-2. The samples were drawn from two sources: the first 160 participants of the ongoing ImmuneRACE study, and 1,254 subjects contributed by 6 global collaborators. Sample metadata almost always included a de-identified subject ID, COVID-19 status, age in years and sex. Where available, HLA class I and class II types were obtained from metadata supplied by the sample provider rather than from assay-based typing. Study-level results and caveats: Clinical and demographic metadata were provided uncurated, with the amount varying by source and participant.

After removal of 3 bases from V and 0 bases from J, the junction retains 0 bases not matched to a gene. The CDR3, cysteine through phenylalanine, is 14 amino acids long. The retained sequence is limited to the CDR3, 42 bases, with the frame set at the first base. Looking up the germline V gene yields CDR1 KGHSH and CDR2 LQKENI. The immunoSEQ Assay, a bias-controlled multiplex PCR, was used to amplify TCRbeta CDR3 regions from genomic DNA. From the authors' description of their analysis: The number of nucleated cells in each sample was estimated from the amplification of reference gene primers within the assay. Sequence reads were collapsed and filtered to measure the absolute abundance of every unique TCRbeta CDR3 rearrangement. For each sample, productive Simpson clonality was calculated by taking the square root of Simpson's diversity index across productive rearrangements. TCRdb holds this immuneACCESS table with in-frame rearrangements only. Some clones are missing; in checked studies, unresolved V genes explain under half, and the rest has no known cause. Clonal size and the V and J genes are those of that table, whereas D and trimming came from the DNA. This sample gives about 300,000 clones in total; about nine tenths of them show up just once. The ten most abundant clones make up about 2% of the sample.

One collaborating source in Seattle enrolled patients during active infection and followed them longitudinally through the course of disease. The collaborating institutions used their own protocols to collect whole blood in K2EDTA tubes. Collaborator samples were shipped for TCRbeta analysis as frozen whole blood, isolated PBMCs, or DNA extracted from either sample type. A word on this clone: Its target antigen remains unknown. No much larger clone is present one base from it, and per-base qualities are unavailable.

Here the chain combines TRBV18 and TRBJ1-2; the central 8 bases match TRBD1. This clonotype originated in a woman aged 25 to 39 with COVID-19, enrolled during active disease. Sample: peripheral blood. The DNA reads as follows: TGTGCCAGCTCACCGGACAGGGCTAACTATGGCTACACCTTC. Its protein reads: CASSPDRANYGYTF.